The sequence of this T cell receptor beta chain was determined in a study of shared clonotypes between healthy human individuals. General observations from the study: The low donor count limited represented genetic and exposure-history diversity. Around 5.4% of naive CD4 clonotypes were common to several donors.

Concerning this clone: The antigen is undetermined.

V dropped 4 bases and J dropped 6; count of bases not matched to a gene: 7. CDR1 is SGHKS and CDR2 is YYEKEE in the germline V gene (reference sequence). The CDR3 is 14 amino acids. Measured with immunoSEQ multiplex PCR; TCRdb has only the in-frame clones, and not every one. The table includes some 2,500,000 clones, just under 95% detected once. Sample: naive CD4+ T cells from PBMCs. Specified subset: CD45RA+ positively selected. This clonotype was sampled from a man aged 18 to 30 in good health. Some clones in this sample may be carry-over from other donors' samples. This chain connects TRBV5-5 to TRBJ2-3; TRBD2 matches 8 bases. The CDR3 DNA reads as TGTGCCAGCAGCCAAACTTGGACTAGCGATACGCAGTATTTT. It yields the protein CASSQTWTSDTQYF.